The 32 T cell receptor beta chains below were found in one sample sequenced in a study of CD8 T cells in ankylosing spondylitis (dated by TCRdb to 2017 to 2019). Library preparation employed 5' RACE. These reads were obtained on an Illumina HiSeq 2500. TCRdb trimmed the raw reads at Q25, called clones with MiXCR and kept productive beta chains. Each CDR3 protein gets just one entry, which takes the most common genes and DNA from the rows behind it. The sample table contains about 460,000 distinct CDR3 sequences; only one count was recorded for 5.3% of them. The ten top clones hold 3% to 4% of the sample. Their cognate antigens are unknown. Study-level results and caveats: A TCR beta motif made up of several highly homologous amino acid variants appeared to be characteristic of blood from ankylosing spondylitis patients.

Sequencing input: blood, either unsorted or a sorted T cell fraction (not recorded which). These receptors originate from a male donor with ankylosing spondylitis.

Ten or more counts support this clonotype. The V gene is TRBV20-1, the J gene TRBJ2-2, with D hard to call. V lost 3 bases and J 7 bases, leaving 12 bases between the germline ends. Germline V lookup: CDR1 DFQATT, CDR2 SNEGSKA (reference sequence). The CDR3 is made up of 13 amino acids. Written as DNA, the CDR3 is TGCAGTGCTAGGGCTAGAAATGACGGGGAGCTGTTTTTT. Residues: CSARARNDGELFF.

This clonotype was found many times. Written as DNA, the CDR3 is TGTGCCAGCAGTTACCCCGCGCCCCTCCACTTT. Translating gives CASSYPAPLHF. The V gene is TRBV6-2 or TRBV6-3, the J gene TRBJ1-6; D gene uncertain. Germline CDR1 reads MNHEY; CDR2 reads SVGEGT. The CDR3 spans 11 residues. Trimming pared 2 bases from V and 13 bases from J, leaving 6 bases between.

CDR3 residues: CASSQTRGWDAFF. The CDR3 DNA sequence: TGCGCCAGCAGCCAAACTCGGGGTTGGGATGCTTTCTTT. The rearrangement links TRBV4-1 to TRBJ1-1; D gene uncertain. Per the germline V gene, CDR1 is MGHRA and CDR2 is YSYEKL. Trimming took off 2 bases at V and 11 bases at J, with 15 bases between the two ends. The CDR3 loop spans 13 amino acids.

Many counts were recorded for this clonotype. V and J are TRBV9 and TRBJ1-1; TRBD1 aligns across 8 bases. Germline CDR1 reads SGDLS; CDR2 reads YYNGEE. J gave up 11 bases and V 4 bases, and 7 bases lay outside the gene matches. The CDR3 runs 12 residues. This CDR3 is CASSSPDRDAFF. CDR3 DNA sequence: TGTGCCAGCAGCTCACCGGACAGGGATGCTTTCTTT.

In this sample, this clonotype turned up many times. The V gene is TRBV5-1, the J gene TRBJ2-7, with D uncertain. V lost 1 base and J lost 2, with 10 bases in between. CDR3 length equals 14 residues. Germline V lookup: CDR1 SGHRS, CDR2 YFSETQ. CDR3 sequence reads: CASSLRAVTYEQYF. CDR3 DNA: TGCGCCAGCAGCTTGAGGGCAGTAACCTACGAGCAGTACTTC.

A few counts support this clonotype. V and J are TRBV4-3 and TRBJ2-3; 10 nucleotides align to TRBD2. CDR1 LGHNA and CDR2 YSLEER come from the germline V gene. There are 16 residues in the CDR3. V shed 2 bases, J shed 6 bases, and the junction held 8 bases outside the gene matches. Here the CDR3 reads CASSQNSGGRRDTQYF. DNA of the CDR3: TGCGCCAGCAGCCAAAATAGCGGGGGGAGGCGGGATACGCAGTATTTT.

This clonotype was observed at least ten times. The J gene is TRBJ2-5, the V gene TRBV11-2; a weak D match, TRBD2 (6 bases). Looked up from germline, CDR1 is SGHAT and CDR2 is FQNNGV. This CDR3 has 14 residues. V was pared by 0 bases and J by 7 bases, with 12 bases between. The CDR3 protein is CASSLDRTKGTQYF. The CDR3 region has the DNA TGTGCCAGCAGCTTAGATCGGACTAAGGGGACCCAGTACTTC.

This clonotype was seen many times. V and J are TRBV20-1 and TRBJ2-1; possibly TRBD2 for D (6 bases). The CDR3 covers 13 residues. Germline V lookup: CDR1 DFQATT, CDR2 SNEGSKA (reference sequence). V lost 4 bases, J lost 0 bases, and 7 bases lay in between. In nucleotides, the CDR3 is TGCAGTGCTACTAGCGACTCCTACAATGAGCAGTTCTTC. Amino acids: CSATSDSYNEQFF.

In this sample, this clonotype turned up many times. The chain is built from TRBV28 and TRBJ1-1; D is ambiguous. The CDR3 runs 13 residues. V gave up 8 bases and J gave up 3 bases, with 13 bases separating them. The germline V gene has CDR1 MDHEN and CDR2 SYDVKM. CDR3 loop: CASQLGGDTEAFF. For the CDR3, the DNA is TGTGCCAGCCAATTAGGAGGCGACACTGAAGCTTTCTTT.

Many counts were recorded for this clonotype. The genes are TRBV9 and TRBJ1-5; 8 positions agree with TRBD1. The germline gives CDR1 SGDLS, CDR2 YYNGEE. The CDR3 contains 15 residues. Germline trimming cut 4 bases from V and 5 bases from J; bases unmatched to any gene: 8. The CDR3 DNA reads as TGTGCCAGCAGCACATCGACAGGGGAATATCAGCCCCAGCATTTT. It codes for CASSTSTGEYQPQHF.

The DNA for the CDR3 is TGTGCCAGCAGTGAAGGTAACAGGGGAGTAGGAAAACTGTTTTTT. Its translation: CASSEGNRGVGKLFF. The chain is built from TRBV6-1 and TRBJ1-4; 7 nucleotides align to TRBD1. Germline V gene data show CDR1 as MNHNS and CDR2 as SASEGT. This CDR3 region has 15 residues. After removal of 1 base from V and 10 bases from J, the junction contained 9 bases not matched to a gene.

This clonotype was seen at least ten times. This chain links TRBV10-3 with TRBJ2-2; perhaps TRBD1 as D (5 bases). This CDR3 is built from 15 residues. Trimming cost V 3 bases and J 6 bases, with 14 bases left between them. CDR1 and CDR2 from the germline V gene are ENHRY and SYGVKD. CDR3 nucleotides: TGTGCCATCAGTGACCAGGGTCATGCAGCCGGGGAGCTGTTTTTT. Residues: CAISDQGHAAGELFF.

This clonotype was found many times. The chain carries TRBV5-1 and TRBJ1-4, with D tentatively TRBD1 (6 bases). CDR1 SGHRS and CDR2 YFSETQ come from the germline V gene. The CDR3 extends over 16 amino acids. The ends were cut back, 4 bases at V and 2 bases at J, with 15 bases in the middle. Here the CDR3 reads CASSPFLGGTNEKLFF. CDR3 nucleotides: TGCGCCAGCAGCCCCTTTCTCGGGGGCACTAATGAAAAACTGTTTTTT.

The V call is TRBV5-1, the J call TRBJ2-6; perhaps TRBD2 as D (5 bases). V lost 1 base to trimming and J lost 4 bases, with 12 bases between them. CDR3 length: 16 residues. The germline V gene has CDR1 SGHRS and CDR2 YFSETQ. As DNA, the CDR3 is TGCGCCAGCAGCTTGATGACCCCGGGGGGGGCCAACGTCCTGACTTTC. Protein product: CASSLMTPGGANVLTF.

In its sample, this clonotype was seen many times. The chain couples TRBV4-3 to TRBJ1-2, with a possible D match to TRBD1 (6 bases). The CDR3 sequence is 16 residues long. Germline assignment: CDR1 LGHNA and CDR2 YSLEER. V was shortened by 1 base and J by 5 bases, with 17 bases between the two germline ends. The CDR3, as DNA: TGCGCCAGCAGCCAAGGGGGCGAGACAGGACCTTATGGCTACACCTTC. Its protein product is CASSQGGETGPYGYTF.

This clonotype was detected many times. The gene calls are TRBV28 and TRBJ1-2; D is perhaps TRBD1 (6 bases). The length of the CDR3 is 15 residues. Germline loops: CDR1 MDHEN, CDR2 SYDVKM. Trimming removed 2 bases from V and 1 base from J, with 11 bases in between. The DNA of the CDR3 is TGTGCCAGCAGTTTAATAGGACAGCTTAACTATGGCTACACCTTC. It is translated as CASSLIGQLNYGYTF.

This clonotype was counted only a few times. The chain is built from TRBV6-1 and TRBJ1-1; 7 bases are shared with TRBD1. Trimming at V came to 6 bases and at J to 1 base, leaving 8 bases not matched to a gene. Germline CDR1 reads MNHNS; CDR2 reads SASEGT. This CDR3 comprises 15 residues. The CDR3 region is CASRRDRLRNTEAFF. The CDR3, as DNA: TGTGCCAGCAGGCGGGACAGATTAAGGAACACTGAAGCTTTCTTT.

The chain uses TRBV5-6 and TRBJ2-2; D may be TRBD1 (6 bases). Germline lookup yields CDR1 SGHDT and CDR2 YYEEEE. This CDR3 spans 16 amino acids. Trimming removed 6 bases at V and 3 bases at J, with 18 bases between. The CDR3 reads CASTPGRGEDTGELFF. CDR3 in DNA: TGTGCCAGCACCCCGGGCAGGGGCGAGGACACCGGGGAGCTGTTTTTT.

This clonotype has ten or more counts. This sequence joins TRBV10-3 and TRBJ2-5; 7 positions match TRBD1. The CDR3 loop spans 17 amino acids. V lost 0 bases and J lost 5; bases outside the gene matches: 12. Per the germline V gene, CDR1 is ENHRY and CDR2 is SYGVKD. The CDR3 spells CAISESATGWDTETQYF. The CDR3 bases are TGTGCCATCAGTGAGTCTGCGACAGGGTGGGACACCGAGACCCAGTACTTC.

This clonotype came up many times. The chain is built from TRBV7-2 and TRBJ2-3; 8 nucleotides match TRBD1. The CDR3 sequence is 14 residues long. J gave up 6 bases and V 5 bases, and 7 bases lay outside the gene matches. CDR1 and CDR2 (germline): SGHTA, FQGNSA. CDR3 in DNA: TGTGCCAGCAGCGTCGGACAGGGTGCCGATACGCAGTATTTT. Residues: CASSVGQGADTQYF.

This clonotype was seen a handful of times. The CDR3: CSASGGGYYTGELFF. The CDR3 bases are TGCAGTGCTAGTGGGGGCGGGTACTACACCGGGGAGCTGTTTTTT. The chain couples TRBV20-1 to TRBJ2-2; D perhaps matches TRBD1 (6 bases). Germline V CDR1 and CDR2: DFQATT, SNEGSKA (reference sequence). This CDR3 comprises 15 residues. The V gene lost 3 bases and the J gene lost 3 bases, with 14 bases spanning the gap.

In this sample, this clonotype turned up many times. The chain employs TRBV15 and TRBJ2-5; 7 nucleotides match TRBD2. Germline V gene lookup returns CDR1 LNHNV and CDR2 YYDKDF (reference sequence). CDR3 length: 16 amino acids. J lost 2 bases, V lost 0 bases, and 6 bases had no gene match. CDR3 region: CATSRDWSGGQETQYF. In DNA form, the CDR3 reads TGTGCCACCAGCAGAGATTGGTCGGGGGGACAAGAGACCCAGTACTTC.

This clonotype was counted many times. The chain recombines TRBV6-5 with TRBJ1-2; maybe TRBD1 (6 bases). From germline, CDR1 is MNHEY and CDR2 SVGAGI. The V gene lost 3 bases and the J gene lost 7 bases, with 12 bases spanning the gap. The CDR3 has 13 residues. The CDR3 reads CASSYLGGIGYTF. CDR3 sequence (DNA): TGTGCCAGCAGTTATCTAGGGGGAATTGGCTACACCTTC.

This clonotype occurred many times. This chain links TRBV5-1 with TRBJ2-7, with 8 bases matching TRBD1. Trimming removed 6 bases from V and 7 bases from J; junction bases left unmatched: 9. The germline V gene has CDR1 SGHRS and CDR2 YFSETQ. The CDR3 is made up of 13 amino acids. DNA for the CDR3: TGCGCCAGCACCGAGATAGGACAGGGAGAGCAGTACTTC. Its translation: CASTEIGQGEQYF.

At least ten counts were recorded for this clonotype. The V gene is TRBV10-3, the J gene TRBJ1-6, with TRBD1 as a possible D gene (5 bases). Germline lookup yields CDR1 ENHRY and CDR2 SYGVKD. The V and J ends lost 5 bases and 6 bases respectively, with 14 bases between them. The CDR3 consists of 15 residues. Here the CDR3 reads CAISSGGGLNSPLHF. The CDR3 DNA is TGTGCCATCAGTTCTGGGGGGGGACTTAATTCACCCCTCCACTTT.

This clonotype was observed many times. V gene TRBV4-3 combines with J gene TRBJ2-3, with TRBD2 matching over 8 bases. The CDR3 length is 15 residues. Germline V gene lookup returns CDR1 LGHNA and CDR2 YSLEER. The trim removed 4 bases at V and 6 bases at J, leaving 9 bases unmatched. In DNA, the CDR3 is TGCGCCAGCAGCCGCCAACTAGCGGAGTGGGATACGCAGTATTTT. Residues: CASSRQLAEWDTQYF.

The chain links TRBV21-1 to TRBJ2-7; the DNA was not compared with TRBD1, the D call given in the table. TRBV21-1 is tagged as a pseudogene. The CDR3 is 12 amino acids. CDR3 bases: TGTGCCGGAGGAGGCGGGTCTTGCGAGCAGTACTTC. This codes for CAGGGGSCEQYF.

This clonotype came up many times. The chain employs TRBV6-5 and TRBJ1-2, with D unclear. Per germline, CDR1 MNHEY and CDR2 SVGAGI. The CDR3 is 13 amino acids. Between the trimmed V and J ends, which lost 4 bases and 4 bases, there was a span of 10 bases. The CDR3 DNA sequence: TGTGCCAGCAGTTCATGGCCCACCTATGGCTACACCTTC. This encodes CASSSWPTYGYTF.

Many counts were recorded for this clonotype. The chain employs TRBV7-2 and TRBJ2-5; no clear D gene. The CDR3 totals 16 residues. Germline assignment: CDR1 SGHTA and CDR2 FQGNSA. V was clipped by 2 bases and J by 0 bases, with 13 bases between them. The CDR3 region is CASSLNAPQNQETQYF. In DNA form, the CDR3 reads TGTGCCAGCAGCTTAAATGCACCACAGAACCAAGAGACCCAGTACTTC.

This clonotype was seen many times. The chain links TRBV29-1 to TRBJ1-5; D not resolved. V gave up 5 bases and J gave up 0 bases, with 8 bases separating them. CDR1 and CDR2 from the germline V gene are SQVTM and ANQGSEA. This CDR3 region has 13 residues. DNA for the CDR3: TGCAGCGTTAACGACGGTAGCAATCAGCCCCAGCATTTT. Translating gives CSVNDGSNQPQHF.

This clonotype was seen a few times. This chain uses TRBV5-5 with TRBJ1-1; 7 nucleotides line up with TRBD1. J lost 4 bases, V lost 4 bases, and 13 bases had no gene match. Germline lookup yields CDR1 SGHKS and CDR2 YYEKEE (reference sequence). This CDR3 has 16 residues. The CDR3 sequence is CASSRDRVGVGTEAFF. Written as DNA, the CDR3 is TGTGCCAGCAGCCGCGACAGGGTTGGGGTGGGCACTGAAGCTTTCTTT.

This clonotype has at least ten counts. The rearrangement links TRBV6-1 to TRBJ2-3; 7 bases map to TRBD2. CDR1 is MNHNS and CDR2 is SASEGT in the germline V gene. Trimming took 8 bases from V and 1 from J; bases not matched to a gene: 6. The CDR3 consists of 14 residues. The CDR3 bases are TGTGCCAGCTCCAAGCGGGATCGCACAGATACGCAGTATTTT. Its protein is CASSKRDRTDTQYF.